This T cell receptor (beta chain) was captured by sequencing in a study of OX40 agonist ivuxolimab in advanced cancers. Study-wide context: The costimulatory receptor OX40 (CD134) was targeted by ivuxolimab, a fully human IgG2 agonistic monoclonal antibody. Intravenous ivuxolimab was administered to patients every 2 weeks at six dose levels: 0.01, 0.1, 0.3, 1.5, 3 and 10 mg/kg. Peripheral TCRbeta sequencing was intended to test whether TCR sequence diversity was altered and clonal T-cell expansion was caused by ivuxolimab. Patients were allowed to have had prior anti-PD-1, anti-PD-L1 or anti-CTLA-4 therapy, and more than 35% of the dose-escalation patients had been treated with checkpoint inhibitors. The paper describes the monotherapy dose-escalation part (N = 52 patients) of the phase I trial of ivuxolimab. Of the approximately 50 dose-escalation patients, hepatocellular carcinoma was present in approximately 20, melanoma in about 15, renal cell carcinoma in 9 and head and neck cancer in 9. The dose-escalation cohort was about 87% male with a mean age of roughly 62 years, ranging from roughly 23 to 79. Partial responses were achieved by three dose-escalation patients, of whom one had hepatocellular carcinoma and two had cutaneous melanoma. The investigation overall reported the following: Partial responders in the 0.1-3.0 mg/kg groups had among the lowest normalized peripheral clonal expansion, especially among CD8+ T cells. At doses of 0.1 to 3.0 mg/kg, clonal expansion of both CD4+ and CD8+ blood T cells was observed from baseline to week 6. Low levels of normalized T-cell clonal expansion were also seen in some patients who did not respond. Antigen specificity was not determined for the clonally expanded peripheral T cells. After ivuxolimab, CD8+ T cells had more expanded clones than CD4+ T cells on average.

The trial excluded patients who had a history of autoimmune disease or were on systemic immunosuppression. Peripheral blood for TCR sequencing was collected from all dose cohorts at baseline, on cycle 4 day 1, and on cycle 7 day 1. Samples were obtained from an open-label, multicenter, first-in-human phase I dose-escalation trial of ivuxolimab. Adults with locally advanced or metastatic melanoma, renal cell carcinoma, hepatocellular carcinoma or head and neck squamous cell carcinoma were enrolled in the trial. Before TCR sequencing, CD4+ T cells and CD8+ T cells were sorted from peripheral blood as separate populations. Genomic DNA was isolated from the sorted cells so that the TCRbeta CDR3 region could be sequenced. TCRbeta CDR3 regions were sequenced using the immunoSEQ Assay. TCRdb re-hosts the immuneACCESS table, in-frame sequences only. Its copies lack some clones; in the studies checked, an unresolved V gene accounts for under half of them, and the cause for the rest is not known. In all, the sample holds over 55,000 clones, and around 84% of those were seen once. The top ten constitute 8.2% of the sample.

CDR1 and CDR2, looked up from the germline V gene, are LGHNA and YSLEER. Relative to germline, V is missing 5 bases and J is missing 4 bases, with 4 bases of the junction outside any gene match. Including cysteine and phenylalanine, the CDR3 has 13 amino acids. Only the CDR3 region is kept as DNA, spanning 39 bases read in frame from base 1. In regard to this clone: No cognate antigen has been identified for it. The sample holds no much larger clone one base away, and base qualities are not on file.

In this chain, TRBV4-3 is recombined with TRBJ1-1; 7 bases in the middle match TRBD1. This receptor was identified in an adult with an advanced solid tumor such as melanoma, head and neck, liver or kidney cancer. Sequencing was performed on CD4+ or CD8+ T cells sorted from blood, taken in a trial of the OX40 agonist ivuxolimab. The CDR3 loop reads CASSRGQITEAFF. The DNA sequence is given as TGCGCCAGCAGCAGGGGGCAGATCACTGAAGCTTTCTTT.